This T cell receptor (beta chain) was found in a study of CD8 T cells in ankylosing spondylitis. Notes on the study in general: Researchers reportedly found disease-linked clones significantly enriched in matched ankylosing spondylitis synovial fluid. Made up of about eight highly homologous variants, a TCR beta motif appeared characteristic of ankylosing spondylitis blood. Reactive arthritis synovial fluid and blood previously showed some of these motif variants.

Making use of molecular barcodes, quantitative 5'-RACE generated TCR beta libraries. TCRdb redid the calling of the 5' RACE reads with MiXCR, one entry per CDR3 protein. The sample shows almost 400,000 distinct CDR3 sequences, around 20% of them seen only once. In this sample, this clonotype turned up a few times. The antigen is unknown. The CDR3 extends over 17 amino acids. Germline values: CDR1 MGHRA, CDR2 YSYEKL. V lost 4 bases, J lost 2 bases, and 7 bases stayed unmatched. Sequencing was performed on blood, either unsorted or a sorted T cell fraction (not recorded which). This chain links TRBV4-1 with TRBJ2-1, with 11 bases fitting TRBD2. This receptor was identified in a male donor with ankylosing spondylitis. The CDR3 sequence: CASSPEGLAVPYNEQFF. DNA of the CDR3: TGCGCCAGCAGCCCCGAGGGACTAGCGGTTCCCTACAATGAGCAGTTCTTC.